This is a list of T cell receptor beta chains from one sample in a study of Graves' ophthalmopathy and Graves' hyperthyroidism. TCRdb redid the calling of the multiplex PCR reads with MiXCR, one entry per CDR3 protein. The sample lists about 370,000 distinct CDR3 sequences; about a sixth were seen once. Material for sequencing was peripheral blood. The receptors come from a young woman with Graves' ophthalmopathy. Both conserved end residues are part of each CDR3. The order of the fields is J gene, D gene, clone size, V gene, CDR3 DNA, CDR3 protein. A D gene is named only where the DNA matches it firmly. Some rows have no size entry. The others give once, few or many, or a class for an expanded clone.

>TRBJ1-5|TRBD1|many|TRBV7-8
TGTGCCAGCAGCTCTTGGGACCAGGGGGGGCCCCAGCATTTT
CASSSWDQGGPQHF
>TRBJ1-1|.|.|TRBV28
TGTGCCAGCTATAAAAGGTTAGGGACTGAAGCTTTCTTT
CASYKRLGTEAFF
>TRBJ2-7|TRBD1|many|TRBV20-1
TGCAGTGCTAGGGGACAGTCCTACGAGCAGTACTTC
CSARGQSYEQYF
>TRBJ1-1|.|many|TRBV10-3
TGTGCCATCACCAAAACTTCGGAAACTGAAGCTTTCTTT
CAITKTSETEAFF
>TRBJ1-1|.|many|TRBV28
TGTGCCAGCTTAGGGGGTGCCACCGCTTTCTTT
CASLGGATAFF
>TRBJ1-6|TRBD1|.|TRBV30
TGTGCCTGGAGTGCCGGGGGACAGGGGGCCTCACCCCTCCACTTT
CAWSAGGQGASPLHF
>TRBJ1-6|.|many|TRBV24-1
TGTGCCACCAGTGATTTAAGCGGATCACCCCTCCACTTT
CATSDLSGSPLHF
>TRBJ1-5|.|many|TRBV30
TGTGCCTCGGGGGACGGACATAGCAATCAGCCCCAGCATTTT
CASGDGHSNQPQHF
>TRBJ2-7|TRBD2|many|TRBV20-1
TGCAGTGCTAGAGTCTCCCTAGCGGGAAGAGCCTCCTACGAGCAGTACTTC
CSARVSLAGRASYEQYF
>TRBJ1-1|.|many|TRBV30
TGTGCCTGGATCCCTGGGACTGAAGCTTTCTTT
CAWIPGTEAFF
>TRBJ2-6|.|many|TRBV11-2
TGTGCCAGCAGCTTTGGACAGTCTGGGGCCAACGTCCTGACTTTC
CASSFGQSGANVLTF
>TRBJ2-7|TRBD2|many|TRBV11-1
TGTGCCAGCAGCTCAATGACTAGCGGGAGATACGAGCAGTACTTC
CASSSMTSGRYEQYF
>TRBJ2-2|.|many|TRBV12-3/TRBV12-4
TGTGCCAGCAGTTTAGTTGTCGGCGGGGCACACACCGGGGAGCTGTTTTTT
CASSLVVGGAHTGELFF
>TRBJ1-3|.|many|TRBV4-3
TGCGCCAGCAGCCAGGCGGACAGCGAATACACCATATATTTT
CASSQADSEYTIYF
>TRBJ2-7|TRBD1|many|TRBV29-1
TGCAGCGTTGCGGCGGGGACAGGGGGCCTTTACGAGCAGTACTTC
CSVAAGTGGLYEQYF
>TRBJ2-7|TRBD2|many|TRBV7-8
TGTGCCAGCAGCCCGAGGCCGGGACTAGCGGGGCCCGAGCAGTACTTC
CASSPRPGLAGPEQYF
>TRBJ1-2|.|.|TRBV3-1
TGTGCCAGCAGCCCCCCGGGACGGTTAGGATATGGCTACACCTTC
CASSPPGRLGYGYTF
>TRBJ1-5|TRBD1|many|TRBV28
TGTGCCAGCAGCCAGACAGGGAGCAATCAGCCCCAGCATTTT
CASSQTGSNQPQHF
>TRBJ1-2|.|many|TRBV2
TGTGCCAGCAAGTCAACACAAGCCTCTAACTATGGCTACACCTTC
CASKSTQASNYGYTF
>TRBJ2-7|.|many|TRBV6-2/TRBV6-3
TGTGCCAGCAGTTTCTACAGCTACGAGCAGTACTTC
CASSFYSYEQYF
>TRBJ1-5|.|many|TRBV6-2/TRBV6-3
TGTGCCAGCAGTCCCACCCGCCGGTGGGGTCAGCCCCAGCATTTT
CASSPTRRWGQPQHF
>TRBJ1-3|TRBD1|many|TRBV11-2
TGTGCCAGCAGCCCCCGTCCGGGGACAGGGAGAAACACCATATATTTT
CASSPRPGTGRNTIYF
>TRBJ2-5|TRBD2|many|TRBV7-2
TGTGCCAGCACCGTAGCGGGAGGCGGAGAGACCCAGTACTTC
CASTVAGGGETQYF
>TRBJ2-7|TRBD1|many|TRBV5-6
TGTGCCAGCAGCTATCGGACAGGGGCGTCCTACGAGCAGTACTTC
CASSYRTGASYEQYF
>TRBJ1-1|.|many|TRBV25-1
TGTGCCAGCAGTGACCTCCACGGATCGGGCAAGGTGAACACTGAAGCTTTCTTT
CASSDLHGSGKVNTEAFF
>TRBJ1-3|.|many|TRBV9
TGTGCCAGCAATACGGGGGCCGAAAGGTCAGGAAACACCATATATTTT
CASNTGAERSGNTIYF
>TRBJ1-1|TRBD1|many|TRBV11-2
TGTGCCAGCAGCTTAAGGGACAGGGGGCGGCGGGGAACTGAAGCTTTCTTT
CASSLRDRGRRGTEAFF
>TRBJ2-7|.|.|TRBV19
TGTGCCAGTAACGATCTGCTATCGACAAGCTCCTACGAGCAGTACTTC
CASNDLLSTSSYEQYF
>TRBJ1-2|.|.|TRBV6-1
TGTGCCAGCAGTGAAGCACGGGGTCACGGCTACACCTTC
CASSEARGHGYTF
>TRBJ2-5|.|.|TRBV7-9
TGTGCCAGTTCAGCCGGGACTTTGTACCAAGAGACCCAGTACTTC
CASSAGTLYQETQYF
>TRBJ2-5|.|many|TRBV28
TGTGCCAGCAGTTACCCACAGGTCCAAGAGACCCAGTACTTC
CASSYPQVQETQYF
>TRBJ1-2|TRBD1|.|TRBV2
TGTGCCAGCAGAGCCGGACAGGGGGCGAACTATGGCTACACCTTC
CASRAGQGANYGYTF
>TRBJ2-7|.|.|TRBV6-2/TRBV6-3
TGTGCCAGCAGTACCATGGGAGAGCAGTACTTC
CASSTMGEQYF
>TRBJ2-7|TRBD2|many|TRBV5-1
TGCGCCAGCAGGGCTAGCGGGAGCTCCTACGAGCAGTACTTC
CASRASGSSYEQYF
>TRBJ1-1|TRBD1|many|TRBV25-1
TGTGCCAGCAGTGAAATAGACAGGGCGAACACTGAAGCTTTCTTT
CASSEIDRANTEAFF
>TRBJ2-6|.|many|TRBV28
TGTGCCAGCGCGACGGGGTTCTCTGGGGCCAACGTCCTGACTTTC
CASATGFSGANVLTF
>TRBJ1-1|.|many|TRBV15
TGTGCCACCAGCAGAACCAGGACAAACACTGAAGCTTTCTTT
CATSRTRTNTEAFF